A single T cell receptor beta chain is shown here with its context. Treatment: approximately 18 received Ad26.COV2.S at low or high dose, single or two shots; five or six received placebo; per-sample allocation not given. The study sampled participants on day 63 after the first vaccine or placebo injection. Vaccination used an Ad26 vector expressing Wuhan-strain SARS-CoV-2 spike. This entry belongs to a study of Ad26.COV2.S vaccination and SARS-CoV-2 variants. Turning to the study itself: Vaccine-arm donor from the placebo-controlled COV1001 Ad26.COV2.S trial.

Sequenced by immunoSEQ multiplex PCR; TCRdb stores in-frame clones only, minus some. The table has about 680,000 clones, approximately 88% seen once. Trimming removed 10 bases from V and 8 bases from J; junction bases left unmatched: 4. The length of the CDR3 is 12 residues. CDR1 is MNHEY, CDR2 SMNVEV, per germline (reference sequence). The source material was peripheral blood, sampled in a trial of Ad26.COV2.S vaccine versus placebo. This clonotype originated in a person between 18 and 60 years old who received the Ad26.COV2.S COVID-19 vaccine or a placebo. This sequence joins TRBV27 and TRBJ2-1; 11 bases agree with TRBD2. Here the CDR3 reads CATTSGSHEQFF. Written as DNA, the CDR3 is TGTGCCACCACTAGCGGGAGTCATGAGCAGTTCTTC.